This paragraph reports one TCR beta chain. Template material for amplifying TCR beta CDR3 regions consisted of RNA transcripts. The HTBI primer set served for first-round RT-PCR of the TCR CDR3. TCRdb reprocessed the multiplex PCR reads with MiXCR, giving one entry per CDR3 protein. The sample shows 90,000 to 120,000 distinct CDR3 sequences, more than 15% of them seen only once. This CDR3 has 16 residues. Trimming took off 1 base at V and 8 bases at J, with 18 bases between the two ends. Germline loops: CDR1 SGHAT, CDR2 FQDESV (reference sequence). The sample comes from a study of T cells in Graves' hyperthyroidism and ophthalmopathy.

This TCR came from a woman between 50 and 59 years old with Graves' hyperthyroidism. V usage is TRBV11-1 and J usage is TRBJ2-1, with D possibly being TRBD2 (6 bases). What was sequenced was blood. Written as DNA, the CDR3 is TGTGCCAGCAGCTTAGTAAGTTACGGGAGTAGCGATGAGCAGTTCTTC. The encoded protein is CASSLVSYGSSDEQFF.